This T cell receptor beta chain originates from a study of T-cell memory formation after mild COVID-19. Study findings and constraints: Cross-reactive memory appears to have joined, as suggested by some responding clones showing up in pre-infection memory. The second-wave clones peaking on day 37 were not confirmed as SARS-CoV-2-specific.

Note on this clonotype: Its antigen is still unknown.

The CDR3 consists of 15 residues. Germline loops: CDR1 DFQATT, CDR2 SNEGSKA (reference sequence). Trimming at V came to 0 bases and at J to 8 bases, leaving 9 bases not matched to a gene. Barcoded TCR alpha and TCR beta cDNA libraries with UMIs came from 5'RACE using constant-segment primers. TCRdb reanalysed the 5' RACE reads using MiXCR and keeps one entry per CDR3 protein. The sample includes 550,000 to 700,000 distinct CDR3 sequences, 15% to 20% of them seen just once. Input material: PBMCs or a T cell subset sorted from them (not recorded which). J is TRBJ1-2 and V is TRBV20-1, with TRBD1 matching over 10 bases. The receptor's source is an adult woman who had mild COVID-19 (a few samples of this study predate the infection). Cell type and time point are not known. The CDR3 sequence is CSARDTGQGSVGYTF. Here the CDR3 DNA reads TGCAGTGCTAGAGATACGGGACAGGGGTCGGTCGGCTACACCTTC.